This TCR beta chain was identified in a study of blood T cell repertoires in COVID-19 (dated by TCRdb to the early 2020s). Background for the entire study: The collaborator samples originated in the United States, Italy and Spain and spanned the acute and convalescent phases of COVID-19. The prospective study material was composed of cDNA or gDNA derived from T cells, B-cell-depleted T cells, or PBMCs. Subjects who had been exposed to COVID-19, were actively infected with it, or had recovered from it provided the deeply sampled blood TCRbeta repertoires that made up the dataset. The repertoires were made available in a free public database intended to serve as a resource for research on the immune response to SARS-CoV-2. The samples were drawn from two sources: the first 160 participants of the ongoing ImmuneRACE study, and 1,000 to 1,500 subjects contributed by 6 global collaborators. Nearly every sample came with metadata listing a de-identified subject ID, COVID-19 status, age in years and sex. Where HLA class I and class II types were available, the types were taken from metadata supplied by the sample provider, not from assay-based typing. Overall results and qualifications from the work: How much clinical and demographic metadata was included differed by source and by participant, and the metadata was provided uncurated.

One collaborating source in Seattle enrolled patients during active infection and followed them longitudinally through the course of disease. Whole blood was collected in K2EDTA tubes by collaborating institutions according to the institutions' own protocols. For TCRbeta analysis, collaborators shipped samples in one of three forms: frozen whole blood, isolated PBMCs, or DNA extracted from either of those sample types. CDR1 LNHDA and CDR2 SQIVND were looked up in the germline V gene (reference sequence). CDR3 length: 16 amino acids, cysteine to phenylalanine. Only the CDR3 DNA stays, 48 bases, in frame from base 1. The junction shows trimming of 0 bases on V and 4 bases on J, and the gene matches do not reach 2 bases of it. About this clone: There is no known antigen for this receptor. Base qualities are not at hand, and no much larger clone is one base apart.

TCRbeta CDR3 regions were amplified from genomic DNA by means of the immunoSEQ Assay, a bias-controlled multiplex PCR. Under the source paper's analysis protocol: The number of nucleated cells in each sample was estimated by amplification of reference gene primers within the assay. Sequence reads were collapsed and filtered to measure the absolute abundance of every unique TCRbeta CDR3 rearrangement. Productive Simpson clonality was computed per sample as the square root of Simpson's diversity index over productive rearrangements. The clones in this table, taken by TCRdb from immuneACCESS, are in-frame only. Not every clone is retained; where verified, under half of the shortfall comes from an unresolved V gene, and the cause of the rest is unknown. V, J and clone size were drawn from that table, and D and trimming were deduced from the DNA. The sample table holds 250,000 or so clones, of which 85% to 90% were seen once. Approximately 2.3% of the sample lies in the top ten.

The TCR comes from a woman aged 60 to 75 with COVID-19, enrolled during active disease. The chain was built from TRBV19 and TRBJ2-1; 11 bases in between match TRBD2. What was sequenced was peripheral blood. The CDR3 region has the sequence CASSIDTSGGYNEQFF. The sequence in DNA is TGTGCCAGTAGTATAGATACTAGCGGGGGATACAATGAGCAGTTCTTC.